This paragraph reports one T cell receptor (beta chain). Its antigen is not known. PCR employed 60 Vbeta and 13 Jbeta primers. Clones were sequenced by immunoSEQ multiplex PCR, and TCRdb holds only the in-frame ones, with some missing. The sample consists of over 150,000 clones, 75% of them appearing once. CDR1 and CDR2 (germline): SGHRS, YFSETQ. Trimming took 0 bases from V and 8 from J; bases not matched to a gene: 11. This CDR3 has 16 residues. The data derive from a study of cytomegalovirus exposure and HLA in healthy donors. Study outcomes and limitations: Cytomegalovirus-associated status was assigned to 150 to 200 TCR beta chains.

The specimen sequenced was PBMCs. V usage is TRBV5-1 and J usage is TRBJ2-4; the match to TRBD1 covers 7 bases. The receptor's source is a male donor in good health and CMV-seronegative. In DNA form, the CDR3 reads TGCGCCAGCAGCTTGGCTCCGACAGGGTATTCGGACATTCAGTACTTC. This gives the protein CASSLAPTGYSDIQYF.